The sample holds one count of the clone carrying this TCR beta chain. This table comes from immunoSEQ multiplex PCR, and its TCRdb copy is limited to in-frame clones, with some not included. The sample has about 140,000 clones; around 81% are singletons. This sample was included in a study of blood T cell repertoires in COVID-19. The CDR3 runs 14 residues. CDR1 and CDR2 from the germline V gene are SGHTA and FQGNSA. V was pared by 3 bases and J by 10 bases, with 9 bases of the junction left unmatched. This clonotype was obtained from a woman aged 60-75 years with acute or convalescent COVID-19. The V call is TRBV7-2, the J call TRBJ2-1, with 7 bases identical to TRBD2. Sequenced input: peripheral blood. The CDR3 bases are TGTGCCAGCAGCTTTGGTCCGCGGGAGAGCGAGCAGTTCTTC. Translated, it gives CASSFGPRESEQFF.